These T cell receptor beta chains were read from a single sample in a study of T cell repertoires in cytomegalovirus infection. TCRdb processed the reads anew with MiXCR; each CDR3 protein has one entry. Here the sample spans hundreds of thousands of distinct CDR3 sequences, roughly a sixth being singletons. Sequencing used PBMCs. The origin of the receptors is a human donor in good health (CMV status not recorded). Some clones in this sample may be carry-over from other donors' samples. CDR3s include the opening cysteine and the closing phenylalanine or tryptophan. The D gene is left open where the match is weak. Size tells how often a clone was seen (once, few, many) or the class of an expanded clone, and some rows leave it out.

TRBD1,TRBJ2-7,.,TRBV20-1,CSARATGTGSYEQYF,TGCAGTGCTAGAGCAACCGGGACAGGCTCCTACGAGCAGTACTTC
.,TRBJ1-6,many,TRBV7-6,CASSLFGPLHF,TGTGCCAGCAGCTTATTCGGACCCCTCCACTTT
.,TRBJ2-1,.,TRBV7-2,CASSRTGGVYNEQFF,TGTGCCAGCAGCCGGACCGGCGGAGTGTACAATGAGCAGTTCTTC
TRBD1,TRBJ1-1,few,TRBV6-5,CASSYAQGGSTEAFF,TGTGCCAGCAGTTACGCCCAGGGGGGATCCACTGAAGCTTTCTTT
.,TRBJ1-5,many,TRBV19,CASSPGTTDQPQHF,TGTGCCAGTAGTCCAGGGACAACCGACCAGCCCCAGCATTTT
.,TRBJ1-3,.,TRBV6-6,CASTVEWVSGNTIYF,TGTGCCAGCACGGTAGAGTGGGTCTCTGGAAACACCATATATTTT
.,TRBJ2-3,many,TRBV7-2,CASSFRQSTDTQYF,TGTGCCAGCAGCTTTCGTCAGAGCACAGATACGCAGTATTTT
.,TRBJ1-6,many,TRBV7-2,CASSPRSSYNSPLHF,TGTGCCAGCAGCCCCAGAAGCTCCTATAATTCACCCCTCCACTTT
.,TRBJ1-5,many,TRBV12-3/TRBV12-4,CASSLEGTVSNQPQHF,TGTGCCAGCAGTTTAGAGGGGACGGTGAGCAATCAGCCCCAGCATTTT
TRBD1,TRBJ2-3,few,TRBV5-6,CASSFGTAPTRTQYF,TGTGCCAGCAGCTTCGGGACAGCGCCGACGCGTACGCAGTATTTT
TRBD2,TRBJ2-4,.,TRBV5-1,CASSLGSGGPAKNIQYF,TGCGCCAGCAGCCTGGGTAGCGGGGGCCCTGCCAAAAACATTCAGTACTTC
.,TRBJ1-1,few,TRBV10-3,CAIAKQINTEAFF,TGTGCCATCGCGAAACAGATTAACACTGAAGCTTTCTTT
.,TRBJ2-1,many,TRBV7-3,CASSLGPIDSNEQFF,TGTGCCAGCAGCTTAGGACCCATTGACTCCAATGAGCAGTTCTTC
.,TRBJ1-1,many,TRBV6-2/TRBV6-3,CASSRRDGYTEAFF,TGTGCCAGCAGTCGCCGGGACGGATACACTGAAGCTTTCTTT
.,TRBJ2-5,.,TRBV11-3,CASSLGPSGETQYF,TGTGCCAGCAGCTTAGGTCCGTCGGGGGAGACCCAGTACTTC
TRBD1,TRBJ1-4,few,TRBV12-3/TRBV12-4,CASSTTTGAYEKLFF,TGTGCCAGCAGTACCACGACAGGGGCTTATGAAAAACTGTTTTTT
TRBD2,TRBJ2-7,few,TRBV6-2/TRBV6-3,CASSYRRESYEQYF,TGTGCCAGCAGTTACCGGCGGGAGAGCTACGAGCAGTACTTC
.,TRBJ1-1,.,TRBV19,CATSSALNTEAFF,TGTGCCACTTCTTCTGCTCTCAACACTGAAGCTTTCTTT
TRBD1,TRBJ2-1,.,TRBV12-3/TRBV12-4,CASSSLTGGAFHEQFF,TGTGCCAGCAGTTCTCTAACAGGGGGCGCGTTCCATGAGCAGTTCTTC
.,TRBJ1-2,.,TRBV7-9,CASSHEVGGYTF,TGTGCCAGCAGCCATGAGGTTGGCGGCTACACCTTC
TRBD1,TRBJ2-7,many,TRBV7-8,CASSTHRGLKYEQYF,TGTGCCAGCAGCACCCACAGGGGGCTTAAGTACGAGCAGTACTTC
TRBD2,TRBJ2-3,many,TRBV4-3,CASSQDVAGGPRNTQYF,TGCGCCAGCAGCCAAGATGTAGCGGGGGGCCCCCGAAATACGCAGTATTTT
TRBD1,TRBJ1-1,once,TRBV4-1,CASSHNAGGRTEAFF,TGCGCCAGCAGCCACAACGCAGGGGGAAGAACTGAAGCTTTCTTT
.,TRBJ2-5,few,TRBV6-2/TRBV6-3,CASSYGHDYQETQYF,TGTGCCAGCAGTTATGGCCACGATTACCAAGAGACCCAGTACTTC
.,TRBJ1-1,many,TRBV12-3/TRBV12-4,CASSLGQAGNTEAFF,TGTGCCAGCAGTTTGGGGCAAGCGGGGAACACTGAAGCTTTCTTT
.,TRBJ2-6,.,TRBV7-6,CASSSWLGQLSGANVLTF,TGTGCCAGCAGCTCCTGGCTTGGGCAGCTCTCTGGGGCCAACGTCCTGACTTTC
TRBD1,TRBJ1-5,.,TRBV28,CASSGDRGRREPQHF,TGTGCCAGCAGTGGGGACAGGGGGCGCCGAGAGCCCCAGCATTTT
TRBD1,TRBJ1-1,.,TRBV6-6,CASRDRGLNTEAFF,TGTGCCAGCAGGGACAGGGGGCTGAACACTGAAGCTTTCTTT
.,TRBJ2-7,few,TRBV6-5,CASSPMKFAGGNSYEQYF,TGTGCCAGCAGCCCAATGAAATTCGCCGGAGGTAACTCCTACGAGCAGTACTTC
TRBD2,TRBJ2-7,many,TRBV7-2,CASSLGSRRGAYEQYF,TGTGCCAGCAGCTTGGGGTCCCGGCGGGGGGCCTACGAGCAGTACTTC
TRBD1,TRBJ1-1,many,TRBV29-1,CSGGTGQNTEAFF,TGCAGCGGAGGGACAGGACAGAACACTGAAGCTTTCTTT
TRBD1,TRBJ2-3,.,TRBV7-2,CASSPRDRGIDTQYF,TGTGCCAGCAGCCCCCGGGACAGGGGTATAGATACGCAGTATTTT
.,TRBJ2-1,many,TRBV28,CASSPSYRDNEQFF,TGTGCCAGCAGTCCGTCATACAGGGACAATGAGCAGTTCTTC
TRBD1,TRBJ1-4,many,TRBV12-5,CASGPQTGVNEKLFF,TGTGCTAGTGGTCCACAGACAGGGGTTAATGAAAAACTGTTTTTT
TRBD2,TRBJ2-1,many,TRBV7-9,CASSPPPRLAPYNEQFF,TGTGCCAGCAGCCCGCCTCCCAGACTAGCGCCCTACAATGAGCAGTTCTTC
.,TRBJ1-6,few,TRBV7-8,CASSLVGAAGSPLHF,TGTGCCAGCAGCTTAGTTGGGGCCGCCGGTTCACCCCTCCACTTT
TRBD1,TRBJ2-3,many,TRBV6-1,CASSYWPGTGATDTQYF,TGTGCCAGCAGTTATTGGCCAGGGACAGGGGCCACAGATACGCAGTATTTT
.,TRBJ1-1,.,TRBV4-3,CASSQGLGVSTEAFF,TGCGCCAGCAGCCAAGGTTTAGGGGTTTCCACTGAAGCTTTCTTT
.,TRBJ2-5,.,TRBV20-1,CSARDLVLGETQYF,TGCAGTGCTAGAGATCTGGTACTGGGAGAGACCCAGTACTTC
.,TRBJ2-5,.,TRBV7-6,CASSLAPTGRSETQYF,TGTGCCAGCAGCTTAGCGCCTACAGGCCGATCGGAGACCCAGTACTTC
.,TRBJ2-7,many,TRBV7-6,CASSSGGFGGGTYEQYF,TGTGCCAGCAGCTCCGGGGGGTTTGGCGGGGGCACCTACGAGCAGTACTTC
.,TRBJ2-7,few,TRBV7-9,CASSEGRPYEQYF,TGTGCCAGCAGCGAAGGCCGACCCTACGAGCAGTACTTC
TRBD1,TRBJ1-6,.,TRBV7-8,CASSPTQGQGFFKYNSPLHF,TGTGCCAGCAGCCCCACGCAGGGACAGGGGTTCTTCAAATATAATTCACCCCTCCACTTT
TRBD2,TRBJ2-5,few,TRBV20-1,CSARLAGGPQETQYF,TGCAGTGCTAGATTAGCGGGGGGCCCCCAAGAGACCCAGTACTTC
.,TRBJ1-5,.,TRBV7-9,CASSFSQGNQPQHF,TGTGCCAGCAGCTTTAGTCAGGGCAATCAGCCCCAGCATTTT
.,TRBJ1-4,many,TRBV7-9,CASSLSRVVNEKLFF,TGTGCCAGCAGCTTATCCAGGGTGGTTAATGAAAAACTGTTTTTT
.,TRBJ2-6,.,TRBV2,CASSRYRDSGANVLTF,TGTGCCAGCAGTAGATATCGGGACTCTGGGGCCAACGTCCTGACTTTC
.,TRBJ2-3,many,TRBV28,CASSSGQRTHTQYF,TGTGCCAGCAGTTCGGGACAACGCACACATACGCAGTATTTT
TRBD2,TRBJ2-5,.,TRBV10-3,CAIRPMGGGNQETQYF,TGTGCCATCAGGCCGATGGGCGGGGGTAACCAAGAGACCCAGTACTTC
.,TRBJ1-3,.,TRBV7-2,CASSQLSGNTIYF,TGTGCCAGCAGCCAATTGTCTGGAAACACCATATATTTT
.,TRBJ2-1,.,TRBV4-1,CASSHTRDGDNEQFF,TGCGCCAGCAGCCACACCCGGGACGGAGACAATGAGCAGTTCTTC
.,TRBJ2-5,few,TRBV3-1,CASSQAQVLQETQYF,TGTGCCAGCAGCCAAGCACAGGTCCTCCAAGAGACCCAGTACTTC
.,TRBJ2-5,many,TRBV7-2,CASSLVLETQYF,TGTGCCAGCAGCTTAGTTCTTGAGACCCAGTACTTC
TRBD2,TRBJ2-7,.,TRBV18,CASSPSSGDGNEQYF,TGTGCCAGCTCACCGTCTAGCGGGGATGGCAACGAGCAGTACTTC
.,TRBJ2-1,.,TRBV6-2/TRBV6-3,CAVRGSSYNEQFF,TGTGCCGTCAGGGGAAGCTCCTACAATGAGCAGTTCTTC
.,TRBJ2-2,few,TRBV7-2,CASSSRGAGTGELFF,TGTGCCAGCAGCTCCAGGGGCGCAGGAACCGGGGAGCTGTTTTTT
.,TRBJ1-4,.,TRBV20-1,CSARVNEKLFF,TGCAGTGCTCGAGTAAATGAAAAACTGTTTTTT
TRBD1,TRBJ1-2,many,TRBV12-3/TRBV12-4,CASSSQGAGYGYTF,TGTGCCAGCAGTTCCCAGGGGGCGGGGTATGGCTACACCTTC
TRBD2,TRBJ2-2,.,TRBV4-1,CASSATSGGPPGELFF,TGCGCCAGCAGCGCAACTAGCGGGGGGCCCCCCGGGGAGCTGTTTTTT
.,TRBJ2-1,few,TRBV3-1,CASSQAGGGDEQFF,TGTGCCAGCAGCCAAGCCGGGGGCGGTGATGAGCAGTTCTTC